The 9 T cell receptor beta chains given below trace back to one sample, sequenced in a study of tissue T cells after allogeneic stem cell transplantation. Repertoires were generated with immunoSEQ multiplex PCR, while TCRdb's copy carries only in-frame clones and drops some. This sample has over 45,000 clones, with 73% found just once. The source material was sorted cells pooled from one or two spleens. Source of these receptors: a pool of C57BL/6 mice in good health.

This clone was picked up a small number of times. Gene names and germline refer to mouse. The CDR3 extends 1 residue past the end of the read, so its final part is completed from the germline J gene. J is TRBJ1-5 and V is TRBV1; D is unresolved. CDR3 length equals 12 residues. Germline CDR1 and CDR2: NSQYPW and LRSPGD (reference sequence). V lost 0 bases to trimming and J lost 3 bases, with 0 bases between them. Incomplete CDR3 DNA: TGCACCTGCAGTGCAGACAACCAGGCTCCGCTT. It specifies CTCSADNQAPL. The full-length CDR3 reads as CTCSADNQAPLF.

As concerns this clone: The gene symbols are mouse symbols. The read comes to an end 1 residue before the CDR3 does, leaving the germline J gene to fill in the end. The rearrangement joins TRBV13-3 to TRBJ1-3, with D perhaps matching TRBD1 (6 bases). V lost 5 bases and J lost 0, with 9 bases in between. The germline V gene has CDR1 NNHDY and CDR2 SYVADS. CDR3 length equals 14 residues. This CDR3 is CASRDRNSGNTLYF. CDR3 DNA (partial): TGTGCCAGCAGGGACAGAAATTCTGGAAATACGCTCTAT.

Concerning this clone: The germline and genes are mouse ones. The read ends 1 residue before the CDR3 terminus; that terminus is restored from the germline J gene. The chain links TRBV24 to TRBJ2-3; 9 bases are shared with TRBD1. The V gene's germline CDR1 is KGHTA and CDR2 FRNEEI. This CDR3 contains 18 residues. The junction had 10 bases not matched to a gene; V was cut back by 0 bases and J by 3 bases. Incomplete CDR3 DNA: TGTGCCAGCAGTCTGTATAACCCGGGACAGGGTCGCGCAGAAACGCTGTAT. Protein: CASSLYNPGQGRAETLY. The entire CDR3 reads CASSLYNPGQGRAETLYF.

On this clone: The genes and germline here are from mouse. Coverage ceases 1 residue before the CDR3 finishes, and the germline J gene fills in the end. The J gene is TRBJ2-4, the V gene TRBV2; D is uncertain. The CDR3 is 13 amino acids. Trimming left V 0 bases short and J 5 bases short, with 6 bases between. Per the germline V gene, CDR1 is LGHNA and CDR2 is YSYQKL. The sequenced part of the CDR3 DNA is TGTGCCAGCAGCCAAGATCTCACAAACACCTTGTAC. Its translation: CASSQDLTNTLY. The CDR3 in its entirety is CASSQDLTNTLYF.

Concerning this clone: Any gene name here is a mouse gene name. The read finishes 1 residue shy of the CDR3 end, and the germline J gene is used to complete it. The genes are TRBV19 and TRBJ2-1; 12 bases are shared with TRBD2. Per germline, CDR1 FNHDT and CDR2 SITEND (reference sequence). Germline trimming cut 5 bases from V and 5 bases from J; bases unmatched to any gene: 2. The CDR3 has 14 amino acids. This CDR3 is CASRTGGAHAEQFF. CDR3 bases read: TGTGCCAGCAGGACTGGGGGGGCCCATGCTGAGCAGTTC. Drawing the rest from reference TRBV19 and TRBJ2-1, the complete variable domain is GGIITQTPKFLIGQEGQKLTLKCQQNFNHDTMYWYRQDSGKGLRLIYYSITENDLQKGDLSEGYDASREKKSSFSLTVTSAQKNEMAVFLCASRTGGAHAEQFFGPGTRLTVL.

As regards this clone: Mouse gene names and germline throughout. The CDR3 end lies 1 residue beyond the end of the read and is filled in from the germline J gene. The chain recombines TRBV31 with TRBJ2-4; D may be TRBD2 (6 bases). CDR1 and CDR2 (germline): GKSSPN, SITVG. Between the trimmed V and J ends, which lost 0 bases and 3 bases, there was a span of 13 bases. CDR3 length: 15 amino acids. The covered CDR3 bases are TGTGCCTGGAGTCTAGAGAGCTGGGGCCAAAACACCTTGTAC. Amino acid sequence: CAWSLESWGQNTLY. The whole CDR3 protein is CAWSLESWGQNTLYF.

As to this clone: Mouse names are used for the genes. The CDR3 extends 1 residue past the end of the read, so its final part is completed from the germline J gene. The chain uses TRBV17 and TRBJ2-7, with 11 bases lining up with TRBD2. CDR1 and CDR2 (germline): MNHDT, YYDKIL. V was pared by 0 bases and J by 6 bases, with 4 bases of the junction left unmatched. CDR3 length equals 15 residues. Partial CDR3 DNA: TGTGCTAGCAGTAGAGAGAACTGGGGGGGCGGTGAACAGTAC. Protein sequence: CASSRENWGGGEQY. The full CDR3 sequence reads CASSRENWGGGEQYF.

As concerns this clone: The listed genes are named as in mouse. The read finishes 1 residue shy of the CDR3 end, and the germline J gene is used to complete it. V and J are TRBV13-2 and TRBJ2-1, with a weak D call TRBD1 (6 bases). Germline V CDR1 and CDR2: NNHNN, SYGAGS (reference sequence). V dropped 4 bases and J dropped 6 bases, with 8 bases sitting between them. This CDR3 has 12 amino acids. The CDR3 is CASGPGVAEQFF. The sequenced CDR3 bases are TGTGCCAGCGGTCCAGGGGTTGCTGAGCAGTTC.

This clone was found once. Genes and germline come from the mouse. Sequencing ends 1 residue short of the CDR3 end; the germline J gene provides the rest. The chain uses TRBV31 and TRBJ1-1; a possible D gene is TRBD1 (6 bases). Germline CDR1 reads GKSSPN; CDR2 reads SITVG. The germline V and J ends were trimmed by 3 bases and 0 bases, with 8 bases remaining between them. This CDR3 contains 13 residues. The chain's CDR3 is CAWRGTTNTEVFF. Incomplete CDR3 DNA: TGTGCCTGGAGGGGGACAACAAACACAGAAGTCTTC.